The 11 T cell receptor beta chains below were found in one sample sequenced in a study of regulatory T cells in long-lasting Graves disease. iRepertoire HTBI primers and Arm-PCR of CDR3 regions built TCR beta libraries. TCRdb called the multiplex PCR reads again in MiXCR, with one record for every CDR3 protein. The sample has approximately 500,000 distinct CDR3 sequences, around a fifth seen once. Documented time point: persistent/refractory GD, antithyroid drugs over 5 years with positive TRAb. The TCR library was made from RNA that had been extracted from PBMCs in TRIzol. The specimen was peripheral blood mononuclear cells (PBMCs), collected when the disease was refractory, from a patient treated with antithyroid drugs. Receptor source: a female donor with Graves disease.

The gene calls are TRBV5-5 and TRBJ1-1, with a tentative D call TRBD1 (6 bases). Trimming pared 3 bases from V and 4 bases from J, leaving 16 bases between. Germline-derived CDR1 and CDR2 are SGHKS and YYEKEE (reference sequence). The CDR3 is 15 amino acids. The CDR3 sequence is CASSWEVGRGTEAFF. CDR3 nucleotide sequence: TGTGCCAGCAGCTGGGAGGTAGGCAGGGGCACTGAAGCTTTCTTT.

Concerning this clonotype: The CDR3 does not end in the conserved phenylalanine or tryptophan, so this is likely a read error. V and J are TRBV3-1 and TRBJ1-1; no clear D gene. This CDR3 region has 15 residues. Germline-derived CDR1 and CDR2 are LGHDT and YNNKEL (reference sequence). V lost 3 bases to trimming and J lost 1 base, with 12 bases between them. The CDR3 reads CASSHTAVGNTEAFL. The CDR3 DNA follows: TGTGCCAGCAGCCACACGGCCGTGGGGAACACTGAAGCTTTCCTT.

This clonotype has more than one count but fewer than ten. V gene TRBV11-2 combines with J gene TRBJ1-5; TRBD1 aligns across 8 bases. Trimming took 5 bases from V and 6 from J; bases not matched to a gene: 6. This CDR3 comprises 14 residues. CDR1 is SGHAT, CDR2 FQNNGV, per germline. CDR3 protein: CASSPTGVGQPQHF. The CDR3 DNA reads as TGTGCCAGCAGCCCGACAGGGGTAGGTCAGCCCCAGCATTTT.

A remark on this clonotype: At one boundary the junction diverges from the germline segment, which might be a read error. This sequence joins TRBV19 and TRBJ1-1, with D possibly matching TRBD1 (5 bases). In germline, CDR1 is LNHDA, CDR2 SQIVND (reference sequence). CDR3 length equals 17 residues. The CDR3 DNA reads as TGTGCCAGTAGTAGACCGGGACGAGGTCTGATGAACACTGAAGCTCTCTTT. This translates into CASSRPGRGLMNTEALF.

The chain carries TRBV6-2 or TRBV6-3 and TRBJ2-2; 7 bases fit TRBD1. Germline-derived CDR1 and CDR2 are MNHEY and SVGEGT. V dropped 5 bases and J dropped 4; count of bases not matched to a gene: 10. The length of the CDR3 is 16 residues. The CDR3 sequence is CASSAHRGMGTGELFF. The CDR3 nucleotides are TGTGCCAGCAGTGCCCACAGGGGAATGGGCACCGGGGAGCTGTTTTTT.

The chain recombines TRBV11-2 with TRBJ2-3; D ambiguous. V lost 2 bases to trimming and J lost 2 bases, with 8 bases between them. The CDR3 spans 14 residues. Germline V CDR1 and CDR2: SGHAT, FQNNGV. This chain's CDR3 is CASSLRQTTDTQYF. Here the CDR3 DNA reads TGTGCCAGCAGCTTACGGCAAACCACAGATACGCAGTATTTT.

This clonotype came up a few times. Here the CDR3 DNA reads TGTGCCAGCAGTTTGGGACAGGCATCGGGGTATGGCTACACCTTC. This encodes CASSLGQASGYGYTF. The rearrangement links TRBV27 to TRBJ1-2; TRBD1 matches 8 bases. Trimming removed 3 bases from V and 5 bases from J; junction bases left unmatched: 8. This CDR3 has 15 amino acids. Germline V lookup: CDR1 MNHEY, CDR2 SMNVEV (reference sequence).

The chain is built from TRBV4-3 and TRBJ2-1; TRBD2 matches 12 bases. Per the germline V gene, CDR1 is LGHNA and CDR2 is YSLEER. The CDR3 loop spans 15 amino acids. The V gene end was trimmed by 3 bases and the J gene end by 7 bases; junction bases not matched to a gene: 4. CDR3 loop: CASSHSGTSGNEQFF. The CDR3 nucleotides are TGCGCCAGCAGCCACTCCGGGACTAGCGGGAATGAGCAGTTCTTC.

The genes are TRBV28 and TRBJ2-2; the D is unclear. V lost 7 bases and J lost 4, with 10 bases in between. Germline CDR1 MDHEN, CDR2 SYDVKM. The CDR3 is 13 residues long. The CDR3 here is CASKLFSTGELFF. As DNA, the CDR3 is TGTGCCAGCAAACTCTTTTCCACCGGGGAGCTGTTTTTT. The full variable domain, with the rest looked up from reference TRBV28 and TRBJ2-2, is DVKVTQSSRYLVKRTGEKVFLECVQDMDHENMFWYRQDPGLGLRLIYFSYDVKMKEKGDIPEGYSVSREKKERFSLILESASTNQTSMYLCASKLFSTGELFFGEGSRLTVL.

The chain couples TRBV5-1 to TRBJ2-4, with D perhaps TRBD2 (5 bases). The J call is uncertain, as TRBJ2-1 better fits the DNA end. CDR3 length: 19 amino acids. Germline CDR1 is SGHRS and CDR2 is YFSETQ. The CDR3 spells CASSLLPTGPSRSYNEQFF. The CDR3 nucleotides are TGCGCCAGCAGCCTATTACCAACCGGGCCTAGCCGCTCCTACAATGAGCAGTTCTTC.

This clonotype was counted ten times or more. This rearrangement joins TRBV2 to TRBJ2-4; D possibly matches TRBD1 or TRBD2 (5 bases each). V lost 10 bases, J lost 6 bases, and 13 bases lay in between. The CDR3 contains 12 residues. Per the germline V gene, CDR1 is SNHLY and CDR2 is FYNNEI. The CDR3 sequence: CANRGERNIQYF. The CDR3 DNA sequence: TGTGCCAACAGAGGGGAGAGAAACATTCAGTACTTC.